The entry below gives a single T cell receptor beta chain sequence along with its context. Antigen: not known. Sequencing used immunoSEQ multiplex PCR; TCRdb keeps in-frame clones, though not all of them. The sample has roughly 87,000 clones; 88% are singletons. The data stem from a study of T cell responses to AZD1222 COVID-19 vaccine. Notes on the study in general: Unmutated variant regions reportedly attract nearly half of all spike-specific TCRs.

The J segment lost 3 bases and the V segment lost 1 base, leaving 2 bases of the junction unmatched. The CDR3 consists of 15 residues. CDR1 is MDHEN, CDR2 SYDVKM, per germline. The sequence came from an adult who received the AZD1222 COVID-19 vaccine. V usage is TRBV28 and J usage is TRBJ2-1; 8 bases match TRBD2. This material consisted of peripheral blood, taken 28 days after the second AZD1222 dose. The CDR3 reads CASSLSSGLYNEQFF. CDR3 in DNA: TGTGCCAGCAGTTTATCTAGCGGGCTCTACAATGAGCAGTTCTTC.